This T cell receptor beta chain was identified during a study of T cells in Graves' hyperthyroidism and ophthalmopathy. Findings and caveats of the study: Median prediction lead before ophthalmopathy onset was 5 to 7.5 months with the model. Most clonotypes expanded in the thyroid (above 0.001) were also present in blood.

CDR1 is GTSNPN, CDR2 SVGIG, per germline (reference sequence). The CDR3 extends over 16 amino acids. The V gene lost 2 bases and the J gene lost 4 bases, with 18 bases spanning the gap. Patients with uncontrolled infections, other autoimmune diseases, pregnancy or lactation were excluded. The authors took PBMCs from over 8.5 ml fresh peripheral blood. RNA transcripts were the template for amplifying TCR beta CDR3 regions. In the first-round RT-PCR of the TCR CDR3, the HTBI primer set was used. TCRdb processed the multiplex PCR reads anew with MiXCR; each CDR3 protein has one entry. The table has around 300,000 distinct CDR3 sequences, more than 11% seen once. This clonotype was recorded many times. Its antigen is currently unknown.

This sequence joins TRBV30 and TRBJ2-1, with D possibly being TRBD2 (5 bases). This receptor was identified in a woman in her twenties or thirties with Graves' hyperthyroidism. Specimen: blood. The CDR3 nucleotides read TGTGCCTGGAGTACAAAACTAGTGGGATTTTACAATGAGCAGTTCTTC. Residues: CAWSTKLVGFYNEQFF.